This TCR beta chain was sequenced during a study of Graves' ophthalmopathy and Graves' hyperthyroidism. Study-level points and caveats: Among expanded thyroid clonotypes above 0.001 frequency, most also occurred in blood.

This CDR3 comprises 14 residues. V was trimmed by 5 bases and J by 3 bases, leaving 13 bases between them. Germline V gene lookup returns CDR1 WSHSY and CDR2 SAAADI. As to this clonotype: Its cognate antigen is unknown.

Amplified material comprised TCR beta CDR3 regions derived from RNA transcripts. Second-round multiplex PCR came after a first-round RT-PCR that employed HTBI primers. MiXCR was run by TCRdb on the multiplex PCR reads, yielding one entry per CDR3 protein. The sample records hundreds of thousands of distinct CDR3 sequences, 40% being singletons. The receptor was derived from an adult man with Graves' ophthalmopathy. Sequencing was done on a sample of peripheral blood. The gene calls are TRBV10-2 and TRBJ1-2; D gene unclear. The CDR3 loop reads CASSSSTKYYGYTF. The CDR3 region has the DNA TGCGCCAGCAGTTCTTCCACTAAATACTATGGCTACACCTTC.